These T cell receptor beta chains were read from a single sample in a study of control samples from healthy donors and cancer patients. Repertoires were generated with immunoSEQ multiplex PCR, while TCRdb's copy carries only in-frame clones and drops some. The sample holds fewer than 250,000 clones. Specimen: blood. The origin of the receptors is a woman aged 25 to 39 in good health. The CDR3 runs from the conserved cysteine through the conserved F or W. The D gene is left open where the match is weak.

v_call: TRBV19
d_call: NA
j_call: TRBJ2-2
cdr3_aa: CAIQTEMGELFF
cdr3_nt: TGTGCCATTCAAACGGAGATGGGGGAGCTGTTTTTT

v_call: TRBV12-3/TRBV12-4
d_call: NA
j_call: TRBJ2-1
cdr3_aa: CASSFSSNEQFF
cdr3_nt: TGTGCCAGCAGTTTCTCAAGCAATGAGCAGTTCTTC

v_call: TRBV6-5
d_call: NA
j_call: TRBJ1-1
cdr3_aa: CASSSYRDTEAFF
cdr3_nt: TGTGCCAGCAGTTCATACCGGGACACTGAAGCTTTCTTT

v_call: TRBV21-1
d_call: NA
j_call: TRBJ2-4
cdr3_aa: CASSNSINIQYF
cdr3_nt: TGTGCCAGCAGCAATTCCATCAACATTCAGTACTTC

v_call: TRBV5-5
d_call: NA
j_call: TRBJ1-4
cdr3_aa: CASSLDPTNEKLFF
cdr3_nt: TGTGCCAGCAGCTTGGACCCAACTAATGAAAAACTGTTTTTT

v_call: TRBV19
d_call: NA
j_call: TRBJ1-6
cdr3_aa: CASSMGRRSSYNSPLHF
cdr3_nt: TGTGCCAGTAGTATGGGCAGAAGAAGCTCCTATAATTCACCCCTCCACTTT

v_call: TRBV6-1
d_call: NA
j_call: TRBJ2-7
cdr3_aa: CASSEVEGSHYEQYF
cdr3_nt: TGTGCCAGCAGTGAAGTTGAGGGCTCCCACTACGAGCAGTACTTC

v_call: TRBV20-1
d_call: NA
j_call: TRBJ1-2
cdr3_aa: CRGLYGYTF
cdr3_nt: TGCAGAGGCCTTTATGGCTACACCTTC

v_call: TRBV7-9
d_call: NA
j_call: TRBJ1-1
cdr3_aa: CASSILTQGTAFF
cdr3_nt: TGTGCCAGCAGCATCCTAACTCAGGGAACGGCTTTCTTT

v_call: TRBV30
d_call: NA
j_call: TRBJ1-1
cdr3_aa: CACLTVGEAFF
cdr3_nt: TGTGCCTGCCTAACGGTGGGAGAAGCTTTCTTT

v_call: TRBV15
d_call: NA
j_call: TRBJ2-1
cdr3_aa: CATGTSSYNEQFF
cdr3_nt: TGTGCCACCGGGACATCCTCCTACAATGAGCAGTTCTTC

v_call: TRBV4-2
d_call: NA
j_call: TRBJ1-6
cdr3_aa: CASSQDRAGPLSPLHF
cdr3_nt: TGTGCCAGCAGCCAAGATAGGGCCGGACCGCTTTCACCCCTCCACTTT

v_call: TRBV19
d_call: NA
j_call: TRBJ1-1
cdr3_aa: CASSMRQEAFF
cdr3_nt: TGTGCCAGTAGTATGAGGCAGGAAGCTTTCTTT

v_call: TRBV27
d_call: NA
j_call: TRBJ1-6
cdr3_aa: CASSPDGTLKNSPLHF
cdr3_nt: TGTGCCAGCAGTCCCGACGGAACACTTAAAAATTCACCCCTCCACTTT

v_call: TRBV3-1/TRBV3-2
d_call: TRBD1
j_call: TRBJ1-5
cdr3_aa: CASSPRQGSNQPQHF
cdr3_nt: TGTGCCAGCAGCCCCAGACAGGGTAGCAATCAGCCCCAGCATTTT

v_call: TRBV6-4
d_call: NA
j_call: TRBJ2-2
cdr3_aa: CASSDWDTGELFF
cdr3_nt: TGTGCCAGCAGTGACTGGGACACCGGGGAGCTGTTTTTT